The clone carrying this TCR beta chain was detected once. The assay was immunoSEQ multiplex PCR, and TCRdb's table has in-frame clones only and misses some. The table shows roughly 250,000 clones, with 75% to 90% occurring only once. The source of the sample is a study of blood T cell repertoires in COVID-19. Background on the study: Material from acute and convalescent COVID-19 was sourced from the United States, Italy and Spain.

CDR3 size: 17 residues. Germline CDR1 and CDR2: KGHDR and SFDVKD. V shed 3 bases and J 7 bases; nucleotides not matched to a gene: 9. This TCR was sampled from a woman between 25 and 40 years old who had recovered from COVID-19. Material for sequencing was PBMCs or T cells enriched from blood (not recorded which). The V and J genes are TRBV24-1 and TRBJ2-1; 12 bases line up with TRBD2. The CDR3 region has the DNA TGTGCCACCAGTGATCCACGACTAGCGGGGGCCTCGAATGAGCAGTTCTTC. Its translation is CATSDPRLAGASNEQFF.